This TCR beta chain stems from a study of T-cell memory formation after mild COVID-19. Study-wide background: TCR clusters were largely donor specific. Study conclusions and caveats: A second wave of clones peaked on day 37, and their SARS-CoV-2 specificity went unconfirmed. Pre-infection memory already had some responding clones, implying cross-reactive memory joined.

Employing constant-segment primers, 5'RACE generated TCR alpha and TCR beta cDNA libraries bearing sample barcodes and UMIs. TCRdb ran MiXCR on the 5' RACE reads and lists one entry per CDR3 protein. The sample records about 340,000 distinct CDR3 sequences, roughly 20% being singletons. Remarks on this clonotype: Antigen unknown.

The specimen sequenced was PBMCs or a T cell subset sorted from them (not recorded which). The receptor's source is an adult woman who had mild COVID-19 (a few samples of this study predate the infection). Cell type and time point are not known.

CDR3 residues: CSANVGDGNEQFF. CDR3 nucleotide sequence: TGCAGTGCTAATGTGGGGGACGGCAATGAGCAGTTCTTC. This chain uses TRBV20-1 with TRBJ2-1; D is perhaps TRBD1 or TRBD2 (5 bases each). Germline V gene data show CDR1 as DFQATT and CDR2 as SNEGSKA (reference sequence). Trimming left V 4 bases short and J 6 bases short, with 13 bases between. The CDR3 totals 13 residues.